The 10 T cell receptor beta chains below all came from one sample that was sequenced in a study of blood T cell repertoires in COVID-19. Produced via immunoSEQ multiplex PCR; TCRdb's table is partial and in-frame only. The sample comprises tens of thousands of clones, 90% of which are singletons, and around 3% rests with the top ten. The source material was peripheral blood. The receptors were sampled from a human donor in a cohort sampled during active COVID-19.

V usage is TRBV11-2 and J usage is TRBJ2-3; 10 bases map to TRBD2. The germline V gene encodes CDR1 SGHAT and CDR2 FQNNGV. The CDR3 totals 18 residues. Trimming took 3 bases from V and 9 from J; bases not matched to a gene: 18. The DNA of the CDR3 is TGTGCCAGCAGCTTGCAACCGGGACTAGCGTATGGGGCCGAGACGCAGTATTTT. It encodes CASSLQPGLAYGAETQYF.

V is TRBV6-2 or TRBV6-3 and J is TRBJ1-3; D gene ambiguous. With 5 bases removed from V and 0 bases from J, the gap between germline ends came to 8 bases. The CDR3 is 14 amino acids. CDR1 MNHEY and CDR2 SVGEGT come from the germline V gene. The chain's CDR3 is CASSPQYSGNTIYF. CDR3 DNA sequence: TGTGCCAGCAGTCCACAGTACTCTGGAAACACCATATATTTT.

The chain joins TRBV3-1 (or the pseudogene TRBV3-2) to TRBJ2-5; 10 bases match TRBD2. J gave up 4 bases and V 1 base, and 0 bases lay outside the gene matches. The CDR3 extends over 14 amino acids. Looked up from germline, CDR1 is LGHDT and CDR2 is YNNKEL (reference sequence). This CDR3 is CASSQGTSGETQYF. Written as DNA, the CDR3 is TGTGCCAGCAGCCAAGGGACTAGCGGAGAGACCCAGTACTTC.

This chain links TRBV19 with TRBJ2-6; 10 positions match TRBD1. The germline CDR1 and CDR2 sequences are LNHDA and SQIVND (reference sequence). This CDR3 is built from 17 residues. V was clipped by 4 bases and J by 3 bases; unmatched bases: 6. The CDR3 bases are TGTGCCAGTAGTAGGGCGACAGGGGGCAGTGGGGCCAACGTCCTGACTTTC. Translated, it gives CASSRATGGSGANVLTF.

The V and J genes are TRBV6-5 and TRBJ2-3; D is perhaps TRBD2 (5 bases). CDR3 length equals 13 residues. Trimming took 5 bases from V and 2 from J, leaving 8 bases between them. Germline CDR1 is MNHEY and CDR2 is SVGAGI. The CDR3 bases are TGTGCCAGCAGTAGCGGATACACAGATACGCAGTATTTT. It yields the protein CASSSGYTDTQYF.

This sequence joins TRBV5-1 and TRBJ2-1; 8 bases are a match to TRBD2. From germline, CDR1 is SGHRS and CDR2 YFSETQ. The ends lost 3 bases at V and 9 bases at J; junction bases unmatched: 11. CDR3 length equals 15 residues. The chain's CDR3 is CASSWGTSEGIEQFF. CDR3 coding DNA: TGCGCCAGCAGCTGGGGGACTAGTGAAGGTATTGAGCAGTTCTTC.

The V gene is TRBV24-1, the J gene TRBJ2-7; D might be TRBD2 (5 bases). In germline, CDR1 is KGHDR, CDR2 SFDVKD. The CDR3 length is 13 residues. Between the trimmed V and J ends, which lost 3 bases and 2 bases, there was a span of 7 bases. Written as DNA, the CDR3 is TGTGCCACCAGTGATGGGAGCGCCTACGAGCAGTACTTC. Translating it yields CATSDGSAYEQYF.

The gene calls are TRBV7-9 and TRBJ1-1; 8 bases are shared with TRBD1. The V and J ends lost 1 base and 1 base, in that order; junction bases with no gene match: 2. The CDR3 covers 15 residues. Germline V gene data show CDR1 as SEHNR and CDR2 as FQNEAQ (reference sequence). CDR3 bases: TGTGCCAGCAGCTTAGTGGGACAGGCGAACACTGAAGCTTTCTTT. Amino acids: CASSLVGQANTEAFF.

In its sample, this clone was seen once. The chain joins TRBV5-1 to TRBJ2-7; 14 nucleotides agree with TRBD2. The length of the CDR3 is 16 residues. The germline gives CDR1 SGHRS, CDR2 YFSETQ. V gave up 4 bases and J gave up 4 bases; unmatched junction bases: 7. Here the CDR3 reads CASSPGLAGALYEQYF. DNA of the CDR3: TGCGCCAGCAGCCCGGGACTAGCGGGAGCTCTGTACGAGCAGTACTTC.

The V call is TRBV6-5, the J call TRBJ1-2; a possible D gene is TRBD1 (6 bases). The V and J ends lost 6 bases and 6 bases respectively, with 14 bases between them. CDR1 is MNHEY, CDR2 SVGAGI, per germline. The CDR3 extends over 13 amino acids. The CDR3 here is CASRRRDTNGYTF. In DNA, the CDR3 is TGTGCCAGCAGACGCCGGGACACGAATGGCTACACCTTC.